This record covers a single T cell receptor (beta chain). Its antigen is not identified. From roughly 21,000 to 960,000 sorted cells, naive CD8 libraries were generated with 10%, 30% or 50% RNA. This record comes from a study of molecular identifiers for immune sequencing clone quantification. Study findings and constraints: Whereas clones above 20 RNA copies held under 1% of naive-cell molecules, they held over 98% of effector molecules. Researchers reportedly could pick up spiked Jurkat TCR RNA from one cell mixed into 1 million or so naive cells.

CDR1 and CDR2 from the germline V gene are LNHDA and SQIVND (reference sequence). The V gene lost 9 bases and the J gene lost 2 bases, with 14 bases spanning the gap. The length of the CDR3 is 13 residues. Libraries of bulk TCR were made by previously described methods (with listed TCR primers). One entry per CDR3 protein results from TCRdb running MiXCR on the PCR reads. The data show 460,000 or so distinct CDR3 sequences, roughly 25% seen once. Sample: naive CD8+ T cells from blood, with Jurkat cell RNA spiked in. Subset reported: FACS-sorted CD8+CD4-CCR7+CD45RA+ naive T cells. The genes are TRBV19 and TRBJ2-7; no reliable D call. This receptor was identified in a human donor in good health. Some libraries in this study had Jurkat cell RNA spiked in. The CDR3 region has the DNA TGTGCCAGCAACCGGCCTGGGGCCTACGAGCAGTACTTC. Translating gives CASNRPGAYEQYF.